The 5 T cell receptor beta chains presented below share a single source sample, sequenced in a study of OX40 agonist ivuxolimab in advanced cancers. Libraries were prepared by immunoSEQ multiplex PCR; TCRdb keeps only in-frame clonotypes and omits some of them. The top ten clones hold approximately 3% of a sample with about 50,000 clones, about 85% of them seen once. The sequenced sample was CD4+ or CD8+ T cells sorted from blood, obtained in a trial of the OX40 agonist ivuxolimab. Receptor source: an adult with an advanced solid tumor such as melanoma, head and neck, liver or kidney cancer.

This clone was counted between two and nine times. The gene calls are TRBV27 and TRBJ1-5; weak D call: TRBD1 (6 bases). Germline CDR1 reads MNHEY; CDR2 reads SMNVEV (reference sequence). The CDR3 is 18 residues long. V lost 7 bases, J lost 0 bases, and 22 bases lay in between. The CDR3 is CASKKLWTVRNSNQPQHF. CDR3 DNA sequence: TGTGCCAGCAAGAAATTGTGGACAGTTAGGAATAGCAATCAGCCCCAGCATTTT.

This clone was seen a single time. The chain joins TRBV19 to TRBJ1-1; D remains ambiguous. Trimming took off 2 bases at V and 5 bases at J, with 12 bases between the two ends. The CDR3 consists of 14 residues. Germline CDR1 is LNHDA and CDR2 is SQIVND (reference sequence). DNA for the CDR3: TGTGCCAGTAGTATACGGGCAGGAGATACTGAAGCTTTCTTT. The encoded protein is CASSIRAGDTEAFF.

The rearrangement joins TRBV5-1 to TRBJ1-1; a possible D gene is TRBD1 (5 bases). V gave up 0 bases and J gave up 2 bases, with 8 bases separating them. Germline assignment: CDR1 SGHRS and CDR2 YFSETQ. The CDR3 consists of 14 residues. CDR3 loop: CASSLATDNTEAFF. The CDR3 DNA reads as TGCGCCAGCAGCTTGGCGACAGACAACACTGAAGCTTTCTTT.

CDR3 DNA sequence: TGTGCCAGCAGTTACTCCATTCAGGGGGCCCGGACCCAGTACTTC. This gives the protein CASSYSIQGARTQYF. This chain uses TRBV6-5 with TRBJ2-5, with 8 bases matching TRBD1. Germline CDR1 and CDR2: MNHEY and SVGAGI. V gave up 0 bases and J gave up 7 bases; unmatched junction bases: 7. There are 15 residues in the CDR3.

The rearrangement joins TRBV4-3 to TRBJ2-5; 9 bases align to TRBD2. V gave up 0 bases and J gave up 7 bases; unmatched junction bases: 12. CDR3 size: 17 residues. Germline V gene sequence: CDR1 LGHNA, CDR2 YSLEER. CDR3 bases: TGCGCCAGCAGCCAAGAGACTAGCGGCCTGTACCATGGGACCCAGTACTTC. It encodes CASSQETSGLYHGTQYF.